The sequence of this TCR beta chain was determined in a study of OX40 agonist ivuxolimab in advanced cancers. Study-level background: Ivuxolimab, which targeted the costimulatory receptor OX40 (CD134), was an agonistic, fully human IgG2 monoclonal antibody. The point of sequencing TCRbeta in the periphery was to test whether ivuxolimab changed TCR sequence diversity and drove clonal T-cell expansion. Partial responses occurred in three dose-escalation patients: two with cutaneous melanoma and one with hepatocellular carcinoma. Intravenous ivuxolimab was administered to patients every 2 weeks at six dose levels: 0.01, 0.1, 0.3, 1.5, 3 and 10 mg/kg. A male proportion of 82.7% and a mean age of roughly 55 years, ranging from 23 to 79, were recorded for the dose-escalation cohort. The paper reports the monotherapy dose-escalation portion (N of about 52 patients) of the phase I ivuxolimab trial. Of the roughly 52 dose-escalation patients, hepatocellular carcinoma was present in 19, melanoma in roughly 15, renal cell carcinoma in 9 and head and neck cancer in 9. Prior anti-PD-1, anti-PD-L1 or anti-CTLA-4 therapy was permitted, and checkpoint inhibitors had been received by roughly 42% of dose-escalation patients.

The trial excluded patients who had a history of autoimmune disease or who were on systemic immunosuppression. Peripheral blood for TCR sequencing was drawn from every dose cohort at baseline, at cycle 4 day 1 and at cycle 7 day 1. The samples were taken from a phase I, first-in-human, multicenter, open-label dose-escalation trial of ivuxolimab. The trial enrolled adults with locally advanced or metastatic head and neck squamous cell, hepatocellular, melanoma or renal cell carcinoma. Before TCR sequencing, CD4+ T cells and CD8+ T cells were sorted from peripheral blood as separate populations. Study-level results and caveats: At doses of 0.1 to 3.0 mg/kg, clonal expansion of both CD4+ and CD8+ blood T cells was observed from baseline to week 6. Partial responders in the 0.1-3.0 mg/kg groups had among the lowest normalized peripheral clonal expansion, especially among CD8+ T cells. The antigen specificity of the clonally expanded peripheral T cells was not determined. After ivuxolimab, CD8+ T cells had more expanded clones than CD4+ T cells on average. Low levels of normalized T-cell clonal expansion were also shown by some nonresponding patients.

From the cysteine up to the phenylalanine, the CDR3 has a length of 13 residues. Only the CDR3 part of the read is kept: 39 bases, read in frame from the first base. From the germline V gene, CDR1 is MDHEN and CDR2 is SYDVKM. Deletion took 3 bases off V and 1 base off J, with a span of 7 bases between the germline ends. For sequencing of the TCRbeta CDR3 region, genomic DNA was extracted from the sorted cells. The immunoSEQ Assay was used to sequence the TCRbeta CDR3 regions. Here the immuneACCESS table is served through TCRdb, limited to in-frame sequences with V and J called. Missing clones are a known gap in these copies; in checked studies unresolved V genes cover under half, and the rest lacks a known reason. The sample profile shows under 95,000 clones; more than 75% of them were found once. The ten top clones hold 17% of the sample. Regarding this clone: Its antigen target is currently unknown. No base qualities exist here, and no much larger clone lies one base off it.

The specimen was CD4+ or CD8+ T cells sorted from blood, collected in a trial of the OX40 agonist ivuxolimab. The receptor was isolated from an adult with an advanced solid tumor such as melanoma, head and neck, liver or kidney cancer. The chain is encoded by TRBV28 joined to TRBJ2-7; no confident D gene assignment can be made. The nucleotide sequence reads TGTGCCAGCAGTTTGGGCAGTTCCTACGAGCAGTACTTC. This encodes CASSLGSSYEQYF.